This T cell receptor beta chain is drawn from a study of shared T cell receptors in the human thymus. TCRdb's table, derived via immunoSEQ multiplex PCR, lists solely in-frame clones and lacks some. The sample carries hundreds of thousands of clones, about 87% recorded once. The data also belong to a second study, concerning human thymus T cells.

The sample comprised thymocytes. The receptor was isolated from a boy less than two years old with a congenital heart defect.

In DNA form, the CDR3 reads TGTGCCAGCAGCTTGGATGAGGGGCCCCAGCATTTT. As protein: CASSLDEGPQHF. The rearrangement uses TRBV7-6 and TRBJ1-5, with no clear D. V lost 3 bases to trimming and J lost 9 bases, with 9 bases between them. This CDR3 region has 12 residues. Germline loops: CDR1 SGHVS, CDR2 FNYEAQ.